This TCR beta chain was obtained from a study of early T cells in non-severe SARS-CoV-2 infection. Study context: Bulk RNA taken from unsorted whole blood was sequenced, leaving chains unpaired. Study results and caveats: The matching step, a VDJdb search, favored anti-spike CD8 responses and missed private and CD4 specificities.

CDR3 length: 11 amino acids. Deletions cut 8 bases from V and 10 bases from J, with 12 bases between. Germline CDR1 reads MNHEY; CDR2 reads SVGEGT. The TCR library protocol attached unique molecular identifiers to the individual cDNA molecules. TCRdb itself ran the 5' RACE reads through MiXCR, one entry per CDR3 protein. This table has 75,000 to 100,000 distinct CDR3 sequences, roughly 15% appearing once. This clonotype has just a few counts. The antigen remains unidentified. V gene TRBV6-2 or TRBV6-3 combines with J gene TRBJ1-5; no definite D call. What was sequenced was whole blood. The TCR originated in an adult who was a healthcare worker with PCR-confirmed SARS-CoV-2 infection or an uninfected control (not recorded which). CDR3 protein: CASFPPVPQHF. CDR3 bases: TGTGCCAGCTTCCCCCCCGTCCCCCAGCATTTT.